This T cell receptor beta chain stems from a study of cytomegalovirus exposure and HLA in healthy donors. This clone has just one count. The PCR contained 60 Vbeta and 13 Jbeta primers. Some clones are missing from TCRdb's copy, which holds only in-frame ones; the method was immunoSEQ multiplex PCR. The sample has 170,000 or so clones, roughly 80% seen once. V lost 4 bases to trimming and J lost 2 bases, with 21 bases between them. The CDR3 is made up of 17 amino acids. Looked up from germline, CDR1 is SGHRS and CDR2 is YFSETQ. The clonotype was recovered from a male donor in good health and CMV-seropositive. The genes are TRBV5-1 and TRBJ1-2, with D perhaps TRBD1 (5 bases). The specimen was PBMCs. Here the CDR3 reads CASSPGLVTAENYGYTF. DNA of the CDR3: TGCGCCAGCAGCCCTGGGCTAGTGACAGCCGAAAACTATGGCTACACCTTC.